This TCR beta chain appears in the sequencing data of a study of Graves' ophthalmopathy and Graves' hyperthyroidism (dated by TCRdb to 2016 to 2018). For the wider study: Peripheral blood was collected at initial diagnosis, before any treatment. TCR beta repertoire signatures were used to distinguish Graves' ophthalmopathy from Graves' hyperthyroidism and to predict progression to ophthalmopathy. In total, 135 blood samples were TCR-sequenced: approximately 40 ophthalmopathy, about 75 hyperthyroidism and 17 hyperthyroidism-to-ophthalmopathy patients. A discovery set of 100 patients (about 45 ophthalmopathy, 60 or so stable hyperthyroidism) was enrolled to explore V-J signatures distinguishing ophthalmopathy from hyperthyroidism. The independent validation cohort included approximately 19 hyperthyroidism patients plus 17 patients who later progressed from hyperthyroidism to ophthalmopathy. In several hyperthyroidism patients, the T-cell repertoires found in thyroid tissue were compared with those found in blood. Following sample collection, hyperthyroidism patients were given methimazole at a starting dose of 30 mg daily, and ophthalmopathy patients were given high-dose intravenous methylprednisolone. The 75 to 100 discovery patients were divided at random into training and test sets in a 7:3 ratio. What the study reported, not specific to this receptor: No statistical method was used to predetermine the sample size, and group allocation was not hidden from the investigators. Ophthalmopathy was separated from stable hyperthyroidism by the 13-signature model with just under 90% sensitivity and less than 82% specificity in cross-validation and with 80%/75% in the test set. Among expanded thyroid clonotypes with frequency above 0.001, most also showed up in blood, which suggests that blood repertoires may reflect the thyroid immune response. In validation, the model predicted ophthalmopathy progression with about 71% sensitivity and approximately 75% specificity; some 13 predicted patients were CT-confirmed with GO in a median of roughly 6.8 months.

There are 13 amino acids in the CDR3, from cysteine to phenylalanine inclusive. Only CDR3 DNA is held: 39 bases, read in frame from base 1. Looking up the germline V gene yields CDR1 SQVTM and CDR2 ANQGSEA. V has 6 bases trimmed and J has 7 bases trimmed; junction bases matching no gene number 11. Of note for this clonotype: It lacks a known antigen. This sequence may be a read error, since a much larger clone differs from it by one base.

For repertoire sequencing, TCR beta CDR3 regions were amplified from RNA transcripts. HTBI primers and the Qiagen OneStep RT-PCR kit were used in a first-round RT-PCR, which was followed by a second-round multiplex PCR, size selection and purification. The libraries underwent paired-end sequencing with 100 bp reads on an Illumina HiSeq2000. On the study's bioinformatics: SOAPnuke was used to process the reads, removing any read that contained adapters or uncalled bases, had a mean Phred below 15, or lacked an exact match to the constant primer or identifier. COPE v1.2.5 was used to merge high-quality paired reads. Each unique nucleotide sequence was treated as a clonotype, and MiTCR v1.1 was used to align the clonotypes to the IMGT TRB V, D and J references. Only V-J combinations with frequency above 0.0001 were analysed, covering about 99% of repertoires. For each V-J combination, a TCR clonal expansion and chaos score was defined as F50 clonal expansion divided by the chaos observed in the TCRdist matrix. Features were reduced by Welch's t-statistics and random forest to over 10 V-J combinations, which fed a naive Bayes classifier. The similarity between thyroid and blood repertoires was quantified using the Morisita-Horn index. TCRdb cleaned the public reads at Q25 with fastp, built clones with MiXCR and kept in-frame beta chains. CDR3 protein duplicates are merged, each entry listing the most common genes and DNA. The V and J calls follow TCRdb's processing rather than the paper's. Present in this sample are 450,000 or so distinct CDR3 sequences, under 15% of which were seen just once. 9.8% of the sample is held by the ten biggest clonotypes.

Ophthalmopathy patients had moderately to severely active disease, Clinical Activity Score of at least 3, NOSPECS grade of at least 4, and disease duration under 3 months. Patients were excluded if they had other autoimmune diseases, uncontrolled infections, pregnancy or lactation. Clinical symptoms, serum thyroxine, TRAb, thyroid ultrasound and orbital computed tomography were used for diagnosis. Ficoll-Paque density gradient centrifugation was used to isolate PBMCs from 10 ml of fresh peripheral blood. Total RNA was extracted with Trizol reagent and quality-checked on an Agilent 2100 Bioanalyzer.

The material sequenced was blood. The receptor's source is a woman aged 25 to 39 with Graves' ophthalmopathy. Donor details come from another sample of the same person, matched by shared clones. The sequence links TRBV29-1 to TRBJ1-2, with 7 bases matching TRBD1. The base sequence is TGCAGCGTCGCAATAGGGGGCGCGAGTGGCTACACCTTC. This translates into CSVAIGGASGYTF. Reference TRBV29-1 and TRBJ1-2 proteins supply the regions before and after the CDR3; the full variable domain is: SAVISQKPSRDICQRGTSLTIQCQVDSQVTMMFWYRQQPGQSLTLIATANQGSEATYESGFVIDKFPISRPNLTFSTLTVSNMSPEDSSIYLCSVAIGGASGYTFGSGTRLTVV.